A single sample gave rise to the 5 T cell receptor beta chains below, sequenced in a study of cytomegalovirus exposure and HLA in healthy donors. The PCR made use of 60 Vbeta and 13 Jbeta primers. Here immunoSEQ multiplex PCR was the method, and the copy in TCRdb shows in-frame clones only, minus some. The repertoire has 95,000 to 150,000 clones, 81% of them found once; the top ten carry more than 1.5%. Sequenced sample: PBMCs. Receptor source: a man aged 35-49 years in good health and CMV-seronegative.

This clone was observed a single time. The CDR3 bases are TGTGCCAGTAACGGACAAGGATCTTCTGGCTACACCTTC. Translating gives CASNGQGSSGYTF. The rearrangement links TRBV19 to TRBJ1-2, with D possibly TRBD1 on 5 matching bases. The germline V and J ends were trimmed by 7 bases and 7 bases, with 16 bases remaining between them. CDR1 is LNHDA and CDR2 is SQIVND in the germline V gene (reference sequence). This CDR3 is 13 amino acids long.

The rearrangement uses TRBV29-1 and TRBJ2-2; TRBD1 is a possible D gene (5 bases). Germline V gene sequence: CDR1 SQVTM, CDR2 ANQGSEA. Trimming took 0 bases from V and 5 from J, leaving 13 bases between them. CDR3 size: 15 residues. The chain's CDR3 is CSVEERTRRTGELFF. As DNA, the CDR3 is TGCAGCGTTGAAGAGAGGACAAGAAGGACCGGGGAGCTGTTTTTT.

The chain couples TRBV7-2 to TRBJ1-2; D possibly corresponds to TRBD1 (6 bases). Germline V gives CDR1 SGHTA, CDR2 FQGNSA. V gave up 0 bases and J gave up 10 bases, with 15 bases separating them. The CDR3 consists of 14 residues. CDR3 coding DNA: TGTGCCAGCAGCTTAGCGGGGCAGGGGTACGACTACACCTTC. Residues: CASSLAGQGYDYTF.

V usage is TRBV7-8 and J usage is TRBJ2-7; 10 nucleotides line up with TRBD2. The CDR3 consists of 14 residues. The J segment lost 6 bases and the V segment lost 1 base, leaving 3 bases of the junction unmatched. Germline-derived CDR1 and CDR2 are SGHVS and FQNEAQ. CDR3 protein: CASSLGSGGGEQYF. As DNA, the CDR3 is TGTGCCAGCAGCTTAGGGAGCGGGGGGGGCGAGCAGTACTTC.

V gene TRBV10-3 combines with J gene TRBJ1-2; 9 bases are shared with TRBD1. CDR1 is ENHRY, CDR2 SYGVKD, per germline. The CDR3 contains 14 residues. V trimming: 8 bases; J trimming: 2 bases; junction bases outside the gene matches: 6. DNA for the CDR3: TGTGCCATCGGGACCGGGACAGGGAACTATGGCTACACCTTC. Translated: CAIGTGTGNYGYTF.